This paragraph reports one T cell receptor beta chain. The junction and the germline gene differ at one end; a read error may be behind it. This sample was taken from a study of blood T cell repertoires in COVID-19. Across the whole study: Whether acute or convalescent, the COVID-19 samples came from the United States, Italy and Spain. PBMCs, B-cell-depleted T cells, or T cells provided the cDNA or gDNA that made up the material.

CDR3 length: 15 residues. Germline CDR1 reads SQVTM; CDR2 reads ANQGSEA. Authors' analysis steps: Reference gene primer amplification gave nucleated cell count estimates. Clones were sequenced by immunoSEQ multiplex PCR, and TCRdb holds only the in-frame ones, with some missing. The V and J calls and clone size come from that table; D and trimming were worked out from the DNA. Of about 76,000 clones in the sample, about 80% were seen once. This chain connects TRBV29-1 to TRBJ2-5; 7 nucleotides line up with TRBD1. The receptor was isolated from a human donor in a cohort sampled during active COVID-19. The source material was peripheral blood. Written as DNA, the CDR3 is TGCAGCGTTAAAGAATCGGGACAGTACCAAGAGACCCAGTACTTC. Its translation is CSVKESGQYQETQYF.